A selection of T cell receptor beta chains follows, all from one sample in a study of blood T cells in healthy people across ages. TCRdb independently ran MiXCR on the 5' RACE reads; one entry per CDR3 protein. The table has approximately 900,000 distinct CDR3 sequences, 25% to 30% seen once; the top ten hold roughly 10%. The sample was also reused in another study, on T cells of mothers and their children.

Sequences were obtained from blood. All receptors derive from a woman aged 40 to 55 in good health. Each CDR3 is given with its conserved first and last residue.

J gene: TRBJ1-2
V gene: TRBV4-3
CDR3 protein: CASSQEVGRSNYGYTF

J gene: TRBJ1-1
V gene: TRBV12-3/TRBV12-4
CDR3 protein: CASSMSSSGGGTEAFF

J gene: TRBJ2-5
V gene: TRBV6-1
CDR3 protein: CASSVDRGQETQYF

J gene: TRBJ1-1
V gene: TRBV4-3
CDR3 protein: CASSQDRGYTEAFF

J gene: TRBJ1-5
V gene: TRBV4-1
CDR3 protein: CASSQDRVGSNQPQHF

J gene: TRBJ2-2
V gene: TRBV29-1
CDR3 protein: CSVVTGSTGELFF

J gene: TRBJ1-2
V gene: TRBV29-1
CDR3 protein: CSGGTGTGYTF

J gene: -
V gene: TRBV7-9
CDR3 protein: CASSSGQGISEQYF

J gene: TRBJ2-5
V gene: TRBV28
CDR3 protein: CASNPLGETQYF

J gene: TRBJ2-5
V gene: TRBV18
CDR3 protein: CASSSNQETQYF

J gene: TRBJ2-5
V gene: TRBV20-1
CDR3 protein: CSARDSPQETQYF

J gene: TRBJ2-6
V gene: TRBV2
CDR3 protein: CASSLAGGYSGANVLTF

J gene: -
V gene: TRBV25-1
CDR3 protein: CASSDQFVETQYF

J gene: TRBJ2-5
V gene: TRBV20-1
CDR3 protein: CSANPRGVDETQYF

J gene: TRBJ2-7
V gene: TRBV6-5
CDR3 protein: CASSYSPTSGSVYEQYF

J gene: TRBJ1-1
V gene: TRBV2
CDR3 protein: CASRLNGGAFF

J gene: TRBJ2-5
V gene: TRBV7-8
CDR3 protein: CASSEGQGVKETQYF

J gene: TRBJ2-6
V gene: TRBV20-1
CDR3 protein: CSASLRGGAGANVLTF

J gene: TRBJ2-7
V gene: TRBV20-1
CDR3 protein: CSARDHLGRPYEQYF

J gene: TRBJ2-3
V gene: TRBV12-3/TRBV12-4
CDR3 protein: CASRLGGGSDTQYF

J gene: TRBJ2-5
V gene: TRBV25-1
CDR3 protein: CASSWPSGGEQTQYF

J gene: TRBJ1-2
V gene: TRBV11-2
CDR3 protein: CASSTGELGYTF

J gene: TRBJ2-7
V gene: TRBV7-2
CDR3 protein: CASSLVGGTEATYEQYF

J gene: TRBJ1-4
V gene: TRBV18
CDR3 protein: CASSPRRLPQAATNEKLFF

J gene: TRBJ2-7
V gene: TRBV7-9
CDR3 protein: CAGSQTGVSYEQYF

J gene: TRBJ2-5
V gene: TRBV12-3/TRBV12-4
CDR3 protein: CASRSMSGGVETQYF

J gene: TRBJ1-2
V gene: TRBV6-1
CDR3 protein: CASSDQGAYGYTF

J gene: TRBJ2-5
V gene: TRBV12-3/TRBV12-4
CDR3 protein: CASTDKETQYF

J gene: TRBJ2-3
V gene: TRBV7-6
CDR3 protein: CASSLEGAYTDTQYF

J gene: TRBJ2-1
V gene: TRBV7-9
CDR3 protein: CASGQGAVEQFF

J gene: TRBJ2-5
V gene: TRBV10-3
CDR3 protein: CAIRDWGDQETQYF

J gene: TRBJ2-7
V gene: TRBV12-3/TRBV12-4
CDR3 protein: CASSHGGVYEQYF

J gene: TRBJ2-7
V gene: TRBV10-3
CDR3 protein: CASHRGQGHEQYF

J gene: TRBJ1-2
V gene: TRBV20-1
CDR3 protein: CSAPILPGQGNYGYTF

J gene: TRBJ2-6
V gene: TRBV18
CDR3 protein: CASSRAANSGANVLTF

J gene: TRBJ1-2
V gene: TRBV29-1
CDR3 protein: CSVGMGQGYGYTF

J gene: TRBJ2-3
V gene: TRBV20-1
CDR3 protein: CSATRQGRLTDTQYF

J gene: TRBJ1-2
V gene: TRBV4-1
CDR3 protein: CASSQTHREVYGYTF

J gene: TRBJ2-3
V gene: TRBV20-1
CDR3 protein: CSAPRGGLTDTQYF

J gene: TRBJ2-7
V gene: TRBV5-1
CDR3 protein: CAGSSLRGQANAYEQYF

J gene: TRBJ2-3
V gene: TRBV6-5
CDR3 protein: CASSYSGLAQTDTQYF

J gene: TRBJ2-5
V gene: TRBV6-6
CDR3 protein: CASTSPLAGGQETQYF

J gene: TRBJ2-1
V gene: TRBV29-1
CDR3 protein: CSVEPGDLYNEQFF

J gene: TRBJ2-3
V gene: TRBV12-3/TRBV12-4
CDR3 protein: CANTSGLAGLGDTQYF

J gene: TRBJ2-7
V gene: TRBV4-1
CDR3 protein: CASSQVLRGYPSYEQYF

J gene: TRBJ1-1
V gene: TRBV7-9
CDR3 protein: CASSYRDRGAEAFF

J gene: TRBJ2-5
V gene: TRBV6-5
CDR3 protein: CASSRMESRAQYF

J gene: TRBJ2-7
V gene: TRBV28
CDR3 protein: CASSLWMGEQYF

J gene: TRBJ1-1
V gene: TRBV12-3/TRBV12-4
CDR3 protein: CASRTREGGKTEAFF

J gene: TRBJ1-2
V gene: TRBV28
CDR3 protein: CASSREDGYTF

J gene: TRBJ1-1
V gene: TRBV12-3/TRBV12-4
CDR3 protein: CASSLMRSTEAFF

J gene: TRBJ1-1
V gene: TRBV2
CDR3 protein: CAIGQGSPEAFF

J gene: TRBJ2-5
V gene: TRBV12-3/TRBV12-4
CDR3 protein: CASSPGTGSGYQETQYF

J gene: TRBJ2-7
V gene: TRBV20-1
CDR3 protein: CSPGGFAYEQYF

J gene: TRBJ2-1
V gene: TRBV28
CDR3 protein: CASSPLGQGIYEQFF

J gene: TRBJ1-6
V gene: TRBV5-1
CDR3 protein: CASSRFRTGDGSSYNSPLHF

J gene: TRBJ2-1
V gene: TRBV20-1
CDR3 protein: CSARDGGPREQFF